This T cell receptor (beta chain) was identified during a study of identical twins. Findings and caveats of the study: Weaker excess twin sharing was observed in beta out-of-frame sequences.

TCRdb reanalysed the 5' RACE reads using MiXCR and keeps one entry per CDR3 protein. The data hold about 890,000 distinct CDR3 sequences, with 9% to 15% observed a single time. Germline assignment: CDR1 MDHEN and CDR2 SYDVKM. This CDR3 is built from 15 residues. This clonotype was counted only a few times. Antigen unknown. The junction and the germline gene differ at one end; a read error may be behind it. Each donor was a healthy Caucasian. These same data were also listed under a study on yellow fever vaccine responses in identical twins.

Sequenced material: PBMCs. This sequence was found in a woman aged 18-30 years in good health. The chain uses TRBV28 and TRBJ2-7; unclear D gene. CDR3 residues: CASSKDTTLSYEQYF. As DNA, the CDR3 is TGTGCCAGCAGTAAGGATACAACACTCTCCTATGAGCAGTACTTC.